A selection of T cell receptor beta chains follows, all from one sample in a study of T cells after yellow fever vaccination. TCRdb reprocessed the 5' RACE reads via MiXCR and lists one record per CDR3 protein. The sample contains about 320,000 distinct CDR3 sequences, about 10% of which appear only once. This specimen was CD4+ T cells sorted from PBMCs, taken 45 days after the yellow fever booster vaccination. The receptors here all came from a man aged 18 to 35 who received the YFV17D yellow fever vaccine. The CDR3 runs from the conserved cysteine through the conserved F or W. The D gene is left open where the match is weak. Not every row has a clone size; where given, it reads once, few, many or a size class.

TRBJ2-2,TRBV29-1,.,few,TGCAGCGGTGTTATCGGGGGCACGAACACCGGGGAGCTGTTTTTT,CSGVIGGTNTGELFF
TRBJ2-5,TRBV5-1,.,.,TGCGCCAGCAGCCCCCTAACAGTCCTCCAAGAGACCCAGTACTTC,CASSPLTVLQETQYF
TRBJ1-2,TRBV6-5,TRBD1,few,TGTGCCAGCAGTTACACCGGGACAGGTTGGCTCGGCTACACCTTC,CASSYTGTGWLGYTF
TRBJ1-2,TRBV7-2,.,few,TGTGCCAGCAGCTTAACCTCGACAAAGCTCATCTATGGCTACACCTTC,CASSLTSTKLIYGYTF
TRBJ2-2,TRBV5-4,TRBD2,.,TGTGCCAGCAGCCCACTAGCGGGGGGGTACGGGGAGCTGTTTTTT,CASSPLAGGYGELFF
TRBJ2-1,TRBV4-3,.,many,TGCGCCAGCAGCCAAGGCCTCGGCAGGCGGACCTACAATGAGCAGTTCTTC,CASSQGLGRRTYNEQFF
TRBJ1-1,TRBV21-1,.,few,TGTGCCAGCAGCCCCCTAATAGGACAGGGGACGAACACTGAAGCTTTCTTT,CASSPLIGQGTNTEAFF
TRBJ2-1,TRBV5-1,.,once,TGCGCCAGCAGCCCCGGGAAGTACAATGAGCAGTTCTTC,CASSPGKYNEQFF
TRBJ2-2,TRBV11-3,.,.,TGTGCCAGCAGCCCCCACGCGAACACCGGGGAGCTGTTTTTT,CASSPHANTGELFF
TRBJ2-5,TRBV12-3/TRBV12-4,.,.,TGTGCCAGCAGTCCCAGGGTGTCGGGGGAGACCCAGTACTTC,CASSPRVSGETQYF
TRBJ2-3,TRBV9,.,few,TGTGCCAGCAGCGTGGTCCATGGTCGAAGCACAGATACGCAGTATTTT,CASSVVHGRSTDTQYF
TRBJ1-1,TRBV4-1,TRBD1,.,TGCGCCAGCAGCCAAGTGAGATCAGGGGGCGCGGACACTGAAGCTTTCTTT,CASSQVRSGGADTEAFF
TRBJ1-1,TRBV28,.,.,TGTGCCAGCAGTTCTGTCAACAAAGCTTTCTTT,CASSSVNKAFF
TRBJ2-3,TRBV2,TRBD2,few,TGTGCCAGCAGTGAAGCGAGGCGCGGGGGGAGCACAGATACGCAGTATTTT,CASSEARRGGSTDTQYF
TRBJ2-5,TRBV5-1,TRBD2,many,TGCGCCAGCAGCTTGGGGGGACTAGCGGAGCAAGAGACCCAGTACTTC,CASSLGGLAEQETQYF
TRBJ1-2,TRBV3-1,.,.,TGTGCCAGCAGCCAAGATTTGGGGTTTGGCTACACCTTC,CASSQDLGFGYTF
TRBJ1-5,TRBV20-1,TRBD1,.,TGCAGTGCCCGGGACAGACTTTATAGCAATCAGCCCCAGCATTTT,CSARDRLYSNQPQHF
TRBJ1-5,TRBV12-3/TRBV12-4,.,.,TGTGCCAGCAGTTTTGCTGAGGGCGCGTTGCCCCAGCATTTT,CASSFAEGALPQHF
TRBJ2-6,TRBV14,.,few,TGTGCCAGCAGCCAAGGTCTAGCTGGGGCCAACGTCCTGACTTTC,CASSQGLAGANVLTF
TRBJ2-1,TRBV20-1,TRBD1,few,TGCAGTGCTACTCCCGGGACAGGGCACAATGAGCAGTTCTTC,CSATPGTGHNEQFF
TRBJ2-5,TRBV12-3/TRBV12-4,.,.,TGTGCCAGCAGTGAGATTAGGTTTAGGCAGGCGTACCAAGAGACCCAGTACTTC,CASSEIRFRQAYQETQYF
TRBJ1-5,TRBV7-2,TRBD1,.,TGTGCCAGCAGCTTAAGACCGACAGGGGGTCACCAGCCCCAGCATTTT,CASSLRPTGGHQPQHF
TRBJ2-1,TRBV7-6,TRBD2,.,TGTGCCAGCAGCTTAGACGCGGGGGGTAATGAGCAGTTCTTC,CASSLDAGGNEQFF
TRBJ1-2,TRBV12-3/TRBV12-4,.,few,TGTGCCAGCAGTTTCTGGCGGACTAACTATGGCTACACCTTC,CASSFWRTNYGYTF
TRBJ2-1,TRBV20-1,.,.,TGCAGTGCTAGAGCCGAGGAGGGGGCCTACAATGAGCAGTTCTTC,CSARAEEGAYNEQFF
TRBJ1-4,TRBV5-1,TRBD1,few,TGCGCCAGCAGCTTAGGACAGGGAGAGGAAAAACTGTTTTTT,CASSLGQGEEKLFF
TRBJ2-7,TRBV4-3,.,many,TGCGCCAGCAGCCAGCTGAGGGCGGGGCCAAGAGAGCAGTACTTC,CASSQLRAGPREQYF
TRBJ2-5,TRBV7-2,TRBD2,many,TGTGCCAGCAGCAACGCCCCTAGCGGGGGGGCCCTGGAGACCCAGTACTTC,CASSNAPSGGALETQYF
TRBJ2-4,TRBV10-3,TRBD1,few,TGTGCCATCAGTGAACGAGGACAGGGATCGCACATTCAGTACTTC,CAISERGQGSHIQYF
TRBJ1-1,TRBV5-1,.,.,TGCGCCAGCAGCGACGACGGGGCCCTGAGAGCTTTCTTT,CASSDDGALRAFF
TRBJ2-1,TRBV5-1,TRBD2,.,TGCGCCAGCAGCCCTTCCGGGGGGGTCACCTACAATGAGCAGTTCTTC,CASSPSGGVTYNEQFF
TRBJ2-7,TRBV6-6,.,many,TGTGCCAGCAGGATACAGGGTTTATCCTACGAGCAGTACTTC,CASRIQGLSYEQYF
TRBJ2-7,TRBV7-2,TRBD2,few,TGTGCCAGCAGCTCGACTAGCGGGGGGTTTAGAGAGCAGTACTTC,CASSSTSGGFREQYF
TRBJ2-1,TRBV7-2,TRBD2,.,TGTGCCAGCAGCGCCACTAGCGGGGCTTTATTAGAGCAGTTCTTC,CASSATSGALLEQFF
TRBJ1-1,TRBV7-8,.,few,TGTGCCAGCAGCTTAGGCTCCTCCCGCGGCACTGAAGCTTTCTTT,CASSLGSSRGTEAFF
TRBJ2-2,TRBV18,.,.,TGTGCCAGCTCACCATCCGGACAGAGAATCACCGGGGAGCTGTTTTTT,CASSPSGQRITGELFF
TRBJ2-1,TRBV7-2,TRBD1,few,TGTGCCAGCAGTCCGCAGTGGACAGGGTTAAATGAGCAGTTCTTC,CASSPQWTGLNEQFF
TRBJ2-4,TRBV7-9,.,many,TGTGCCAGCAGCTTGGGGAACCTACTCACAAACATTCAGTACTTC,CASSLGNLLTNIQYF
TRBJ2-7,TRBV6-5,TRBD1,.,TGTGCCAGCAGTTACTCGAGGGGGCAAACCTACGAGCAGTACTTC,CASSYSRGQTYEQYF
TRBJ2-1,TRBV5-4,TRBD2,.,TGTGCCAGCAGCTTGTCTGCTAGCGGCTATGAGCAGTTCTTC,CASSLSASGYEQFF
TRBJ2-7,TRBV27,.,few,TGTGCCAGCAGTGACAGGTTAGCTACGAGGCAGTACTTC,CASSDRLATRQYF
TRBJ2-7,TRBV20-1,.,.,TGCAGTGCTAGAGATAATCCCTACGAGCAGTACTTC,CSARDNPYEQYF
TRBJ1-5,TRBV7-2,TRBD1,.,TGTGCCAGCAGCTTAGACAGGGGGGGCAATCAGCCCCAGCATTTT,CASSLDRGGNQPQHF
TRBJ2-5,TRBV6-5,.,few,TGTGCCAGCAGTTACTCGATAGCAGAGACCCAGTACTTC,CASSYSIAETQYF
TRBJ2-2,TRBV5-1,.,few,TGCGCCAGCAGCCCGCGAGGGGACACCGGGGAGCTGTTTTTT,CASSPRGDTGELFF
TRBJ1-5,TRBV18,TRBD1,few,TGTGCCAGCTCACCACAGGGACAGGGCCCTCAGCCCCAGCATTTT,CASSPQGQGPQPQHF
TRBJ1-1,TRBV10-3,TRBD1,many,TGTGCCATCAGTGATAGGACAGGGACACTGACAGCTTTCTTT,CAISDRTGTLTAFF
TRBJ1-2,TRBV6-5,TRBD1,.,TGTGCCAGCAGTTCCCCTTCCCGACAGGGTATTGGCTACACCTTC,CASSSPSRQGIGYTF